These T cell receptor beta chains were read from a single sample in a study of beta chain features in type 1 diabetes. Measured with immunoSEQ multiplex PCR; TCRdb has only the in-frame clones, and not every one. Found here are about 360,000 clones, around an eighth of them singletons; the top ten hold roughly 0.015%. The sequencing input was naive CD4+ T cells from blood. Receptor source: a man in his late teens or twenties in good health. CDR3s include the opening cysteine and the closing phenylalanine or tryptophan. Fields, in order: clone size, J gene, D gene, V gene, CDR3 DNA, CDR3 protein. D genes are given only for firm matches. Clone size is given for some rows only: seen once, a few or many times, or a class if the clone is expanded.

clone_size: few
j_call: TRBJ2-3
d_call: NA
v_call: TRBV6-5
cdr3_nt: TGTGCCAGCAGTAAACTAGAGTCGCAGTATTTT
cdr3_aa: CASSKLESQYF

clone_size: few
j_call: TRBJ2-7
d_call: TRBD1
v_call: TRBV30
cdr3_nt: TGTGCCTGGTCGGGACAGGGACAAACCCGTTACGAGCAGTACTTC
cdr3_aa: CAWSGQGQTRYEQYF

clone_size: NA
j_call: TRBJ2-7
d_call: NA
v_call: TRBV19
cdr3_nt: TGTGCCAGTAGAGGTTTAGGGGGAACCTACGAGCAGTACTTC
cdr3_aa: CASRGLGGTYEQYF

clone_size: NA
j_call: TRBJ2-5
d_call: NA
v_call: TRBV4-2
cdr3_nt: TGTGCCAGCAACACAATGAGGGGGGAGACCCAGTACTTC
cdr3_aa: CASNTMRGETQYF

clone_size: NA
j_call: TRBJ2-1
d_call: TRBD2
v_call: TRBV28
cdr3_nt: TGTGCCAGCAGTGAACTAGCGGGAAGGTACAATGAGCAGTTCTTC
cdr3_aa: CASSELAGRYNEQFF

clone_size: few
j_call: TRBJ1-1
d_call: NA
v_call: TRBV4-1
cdr3_nt: TGCGCCAGCAGTCCAGCACAGGGGAACACTGAAGCTTTCTTT
cdr3_aa: CASSPAQGNTEAFF

clone_size: few
j_call: TRBJ1-1
d_call: TRBD1
v_call: TRBV5-4
cdr3_nt: TGTGCCAGCAGCTTGGCCAGGGGGGACGCGAACACTGAAGCTTTCTTT
cdr3_aa: CASSLARGDANTEAFF

clone_size: NA
j_call: TRBJ2-1
d_call: NA
v_call: TRBV15
cdr3_nt: TGTGCCACCAGCAGAGAGACGGGAAGGGATGAGCAGTTCTTC
cdr3_aa: CATSRETGRDEQFF

clone_size: few
j_call: TRBJ1-1
d_call: NA
v_call: TRBV28
cdr3_nt: TGTGCCAGCAGTCCGTGGACAGCTGAAGCTTTCTTT
cdr3_aa: CASSPWTAEAFF

clone_size: NA
j_call: TRBJ2-1
d_call: TRBD1
v_call: TRBV7-8
cdr3_nt: TGTGCCAGCAGCACCCAGGGGGCGAAGGACAATGAGCAGTTCTTC
cdr3_aa: CASSTQGAKDNEQFF

clone_size: NA
j_call: TRBJ1-2
d_call: NA
v_call: TRBV7-9
cdr3_nt: TGTGCCAGCAGCTTAGCGGGCTCAACTAACTATGGCTACACCTTC
cdr3_aa: CASSLAGSTNYGYTF